A single TCR beta chain is shown here with its context. The sample is drawn from a study of T cell changes during pregnancy in multiple sclerosis. The assay was immunoSEQ multiplex PCR, and TCRdb's table has in-frame clones only and misses some. The table records more than 15,000 clones, 87% of them present only once. The CDR3 length is 17 residues. J was trimmed by 3 bases and V by 7 bases; bases with no gene match: 14. Germline CDR1 and CDR2: LNHDA and SQIVND (reference sequence). Sequenced material: CD8+ T cells from peripheral blood mononuclear cells, taken in the third trimester of pregnancy. This receptor was identified in a female donor in good health, enrolled as a control in a pregnancy study. The chain uses TRBV19 and TRBJ1-2; 10 nucleotides agree with TRBD1. CDR3 in amino acids: CASTPDRGNEPDYGYTF. CDR3 bases: TGTGCCAGTACCCCGGACAGGGGGAACGAACCTGACTATGGCTACACCTTC.